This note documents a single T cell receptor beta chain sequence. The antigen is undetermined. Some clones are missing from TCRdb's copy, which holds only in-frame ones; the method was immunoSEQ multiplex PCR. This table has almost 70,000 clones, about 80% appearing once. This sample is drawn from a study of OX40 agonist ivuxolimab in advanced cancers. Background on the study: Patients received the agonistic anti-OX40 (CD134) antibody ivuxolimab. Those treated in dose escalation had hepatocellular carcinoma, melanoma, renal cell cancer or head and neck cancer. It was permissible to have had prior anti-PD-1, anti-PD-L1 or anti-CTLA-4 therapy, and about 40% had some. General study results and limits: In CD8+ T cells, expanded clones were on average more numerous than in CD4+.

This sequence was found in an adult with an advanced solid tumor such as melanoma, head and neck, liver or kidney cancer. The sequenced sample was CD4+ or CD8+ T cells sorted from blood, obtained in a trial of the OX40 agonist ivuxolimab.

In nucleotides, the CDR3 is TGTGCCAGCCCCTCAGGGTCTCCCTACACTGAAGCTTTCTTT. Its protein is CASPSGSPYTEAFF. The gene calls are TRBV28 and TRBJ1-1; maybe TRBD1 (5 bases). Looked up from germline, CDR1 is MDHEN and CDR2 is SYDVKM. The V end lost 8 bases, the J end lost 3 bases, and 16 bases lay between the germline ends. The length of the CDR3 is 14 residues.